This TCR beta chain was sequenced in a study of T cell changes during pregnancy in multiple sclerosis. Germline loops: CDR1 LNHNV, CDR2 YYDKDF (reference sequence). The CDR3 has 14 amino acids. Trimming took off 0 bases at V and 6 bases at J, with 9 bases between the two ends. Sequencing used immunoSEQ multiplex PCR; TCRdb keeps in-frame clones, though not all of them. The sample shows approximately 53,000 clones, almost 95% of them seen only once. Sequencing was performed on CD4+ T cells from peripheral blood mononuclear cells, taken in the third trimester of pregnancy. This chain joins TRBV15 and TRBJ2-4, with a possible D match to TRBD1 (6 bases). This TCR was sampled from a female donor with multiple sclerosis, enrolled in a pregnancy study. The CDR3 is CATSRETQGNIQYF. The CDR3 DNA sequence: TGTGCCACCAGCAGAGAGACACAGGGAAACATTCAGTACTTC.